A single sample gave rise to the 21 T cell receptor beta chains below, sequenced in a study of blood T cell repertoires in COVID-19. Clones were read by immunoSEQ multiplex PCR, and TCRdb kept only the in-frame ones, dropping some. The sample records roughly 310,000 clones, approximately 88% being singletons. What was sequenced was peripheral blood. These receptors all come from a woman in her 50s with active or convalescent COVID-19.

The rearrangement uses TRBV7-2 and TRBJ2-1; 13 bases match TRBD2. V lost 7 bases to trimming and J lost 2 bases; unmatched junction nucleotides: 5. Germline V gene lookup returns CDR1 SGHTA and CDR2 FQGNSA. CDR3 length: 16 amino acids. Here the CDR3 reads CASNRLAGGPYNEQFF. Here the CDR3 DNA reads TGTGCCAGCAACCGACTAGCGGGAGGTCCCTACAATGAGCAGTTCTTC.

The DNA for the CDR3 is TGTGCCAGCAGTTACCTCCGGGAGGCCGGAGATACGCAGTATTTT. Protein: CASSYLREAGDTQYF. The genes are TRBV6-5 and TRBJ2-3; 7 nucleotides align to TRBD2. The CDR3 extends over 15 amino acids. The germline V gene has CDR1 MNHEY and CDR2 SVGAGI. The V and J ends lost 2 bases and 5 bases, in that order; junction bases with no gene match: 7.

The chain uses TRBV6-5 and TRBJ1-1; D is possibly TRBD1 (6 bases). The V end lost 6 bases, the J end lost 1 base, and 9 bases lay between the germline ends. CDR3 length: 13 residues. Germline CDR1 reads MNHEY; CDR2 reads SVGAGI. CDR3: CASRRTANTEAFF. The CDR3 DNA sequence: TGTGCCAGCAGACGGACAGCGAACACTGAAGCTTTCTTT.

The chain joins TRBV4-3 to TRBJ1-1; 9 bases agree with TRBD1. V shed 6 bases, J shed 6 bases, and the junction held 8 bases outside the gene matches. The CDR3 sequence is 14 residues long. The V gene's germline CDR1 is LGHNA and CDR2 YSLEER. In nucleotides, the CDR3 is TGCGCCAGCAGTCCGGGACAGGGACTTTCTGAAGCTTTCTTT. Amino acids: CASSPGQGLSEAFF.

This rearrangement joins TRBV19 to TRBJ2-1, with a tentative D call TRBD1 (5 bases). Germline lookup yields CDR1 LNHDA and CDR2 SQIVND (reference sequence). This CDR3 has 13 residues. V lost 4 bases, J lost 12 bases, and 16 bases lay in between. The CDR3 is CASSNGQGSPQFF. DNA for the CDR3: TGTGCCAGTAGTAATGGGCAGGGCTCCCCGCAGTTCTTC.

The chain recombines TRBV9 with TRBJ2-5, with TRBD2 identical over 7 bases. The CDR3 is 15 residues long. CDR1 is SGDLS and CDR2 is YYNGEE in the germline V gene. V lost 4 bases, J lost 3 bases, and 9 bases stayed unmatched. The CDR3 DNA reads TGTGCCAGCAGCCCAGGGACTAAGGGTAAAGAGACCCAGTACTTC. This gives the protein CASSPGTKGKETQYF.

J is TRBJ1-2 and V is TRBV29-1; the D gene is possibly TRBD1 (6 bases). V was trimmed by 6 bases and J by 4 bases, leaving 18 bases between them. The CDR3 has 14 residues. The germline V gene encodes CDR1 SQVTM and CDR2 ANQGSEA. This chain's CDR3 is CSVDTIQGSYGYTF. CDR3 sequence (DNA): TGCAGCGTGGATACTATACAGGGTTCCTATGGCTACACCTTC. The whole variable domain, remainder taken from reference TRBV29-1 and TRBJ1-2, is SAVISQKPSRDICQRGTSLTIQCQVDSQVTMMFWYRQQPGQSLTLIATANQGSEATYESGFVIDKFPISRPNLTFSTLTVSNMSPEDSSIYLCSVDTIQGSYGYTFGSGTRLTVV.

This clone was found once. CDR3 DNA sequence: TGCGCCAGCAGCCAAGATTTTTCCGGGAGACTCACAGATACGCAGTATTTT. Its translation: CASSQDFSGRLTDTQYF. The chain has TRBV4-3 and TRBJ2-3; possible D gene TRBD2, 6 bases. From germline, CDR1 is LGHNA and CDR2 YSLEER. V dropped 0 bases and J dropped 2 bases, with 15 bases sitting between them. CDR3 size: 17 residues.

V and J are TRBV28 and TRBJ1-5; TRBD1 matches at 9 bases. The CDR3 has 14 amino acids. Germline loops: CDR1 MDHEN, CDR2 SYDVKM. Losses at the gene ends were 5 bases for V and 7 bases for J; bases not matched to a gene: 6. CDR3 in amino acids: CASSQDRGLQPQHF. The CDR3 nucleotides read TGTGCCAGCAGTCAGGACAGGGGACTACAGCCCCAGCATTTT.

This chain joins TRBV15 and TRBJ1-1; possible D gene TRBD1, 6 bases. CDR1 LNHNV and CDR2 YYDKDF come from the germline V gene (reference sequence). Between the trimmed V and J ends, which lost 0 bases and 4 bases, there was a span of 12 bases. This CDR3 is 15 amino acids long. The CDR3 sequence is CATSRDQGLGTEAFF. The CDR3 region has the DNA TGTGCCACCAGCAGAGATCAGGGGCTGGGCACTGAAGCTTTCTTT. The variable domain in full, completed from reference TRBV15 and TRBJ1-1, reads DAMVIQNPRYQVTQFGKPVTLSCSQTLNHNVMYWYQQKSSQAPKLLFHYYDKDFNNEADTPDNFQSRRPNTSFCFLDIRSPGLGDTAMYLCATSRDQGLGTEAFFGQGTRLTVV.

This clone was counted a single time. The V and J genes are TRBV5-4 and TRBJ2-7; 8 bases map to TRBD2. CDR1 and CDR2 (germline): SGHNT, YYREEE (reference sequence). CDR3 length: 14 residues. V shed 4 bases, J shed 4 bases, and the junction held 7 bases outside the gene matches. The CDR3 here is CASSVSGSWYEQYF. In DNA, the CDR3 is TGTGCCAGCAGCGTGAGCGGGAGCTGGTACGAGCAGTACTTC.

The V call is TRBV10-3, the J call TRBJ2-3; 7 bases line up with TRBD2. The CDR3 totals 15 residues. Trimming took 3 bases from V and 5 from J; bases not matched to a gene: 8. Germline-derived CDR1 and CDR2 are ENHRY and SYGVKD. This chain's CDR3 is CAISDPRVAGDTQYF. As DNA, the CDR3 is TGTGCCATCAGTGATCCGAGGGTAGCGGGAGATACGCAGTATTTT.

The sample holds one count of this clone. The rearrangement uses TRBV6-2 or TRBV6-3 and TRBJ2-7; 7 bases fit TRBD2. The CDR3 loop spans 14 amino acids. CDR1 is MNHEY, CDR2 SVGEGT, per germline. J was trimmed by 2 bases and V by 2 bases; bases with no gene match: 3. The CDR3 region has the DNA TGTGCCAGCAGTTACGAGCGGGGCCCCTACGAGCAGTACTTC. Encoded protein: CASSYERGPYEQYF.

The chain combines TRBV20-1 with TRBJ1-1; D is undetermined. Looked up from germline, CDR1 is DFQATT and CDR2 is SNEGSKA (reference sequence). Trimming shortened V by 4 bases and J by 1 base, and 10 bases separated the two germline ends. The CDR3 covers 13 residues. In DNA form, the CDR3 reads TGCAGTGCTATTGAACAGAGGAACACTGAAGCTTTCTTT. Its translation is CSAIEQRNTEAFF.

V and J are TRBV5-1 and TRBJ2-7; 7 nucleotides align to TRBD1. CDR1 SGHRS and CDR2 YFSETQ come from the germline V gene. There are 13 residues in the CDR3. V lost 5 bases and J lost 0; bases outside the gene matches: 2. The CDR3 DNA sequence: TGCGCCAGCAGACGGGACAGCTCCTACGAGCAGTACTTC. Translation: CASRRDSSYEQYF.

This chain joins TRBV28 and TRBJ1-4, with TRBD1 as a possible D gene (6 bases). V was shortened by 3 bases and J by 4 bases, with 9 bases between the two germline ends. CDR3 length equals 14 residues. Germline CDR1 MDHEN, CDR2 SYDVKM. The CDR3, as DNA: TGTGCCAGCAGTTTGCTACAGGGTAATGAAAAACTGTTTTTT. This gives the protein CASSLLQGNEKLFF.

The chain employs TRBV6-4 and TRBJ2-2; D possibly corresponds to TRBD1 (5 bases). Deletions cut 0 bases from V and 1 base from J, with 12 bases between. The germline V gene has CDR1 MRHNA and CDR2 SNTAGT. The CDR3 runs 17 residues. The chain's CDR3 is CASSDSGFGQNTGELFF. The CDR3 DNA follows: TGTGCCAGCAGTGACTCTGGGTTTGGACAGAACACCGGGGAGCTGTTTTTT.

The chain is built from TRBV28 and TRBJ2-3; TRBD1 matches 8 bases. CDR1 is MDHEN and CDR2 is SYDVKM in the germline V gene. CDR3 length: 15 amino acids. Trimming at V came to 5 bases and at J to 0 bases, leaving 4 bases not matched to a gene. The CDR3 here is CASSRRTGSTDTQYF. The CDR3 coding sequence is TGTGCCAGCAGTAGGAGGACAGGGAGCACAGATACGCAGTATTTT.

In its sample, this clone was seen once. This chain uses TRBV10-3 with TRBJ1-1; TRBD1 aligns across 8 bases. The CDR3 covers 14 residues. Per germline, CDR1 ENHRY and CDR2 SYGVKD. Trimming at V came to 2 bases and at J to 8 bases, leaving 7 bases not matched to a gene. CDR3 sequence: CAISEQDRVPEAFF. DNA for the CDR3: TGTGCCATCAGTGAGCAGGACAGGGTCCCCGAAGCTTTCTTT.

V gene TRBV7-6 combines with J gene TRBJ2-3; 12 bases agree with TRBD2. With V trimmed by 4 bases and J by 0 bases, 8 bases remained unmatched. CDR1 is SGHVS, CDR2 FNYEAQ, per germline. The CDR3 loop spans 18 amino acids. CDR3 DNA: TGTGCCAGCAGCTATCTAGCGGGAGGGCCTAAGAGCACAGATACGCAGTATTTT. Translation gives CASSYLAGGPKSTDTQYF.

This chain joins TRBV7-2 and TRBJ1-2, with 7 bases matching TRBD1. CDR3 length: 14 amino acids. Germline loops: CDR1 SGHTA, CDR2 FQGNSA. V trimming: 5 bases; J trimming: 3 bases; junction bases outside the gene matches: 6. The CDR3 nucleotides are TGTGCCAGCAGCGATCGAACAGGGGACTATGGCTACACCTTC. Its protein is CASSDRTGDYGYTF.